This T cell receptor beta chain was retrieved from a study of cytomegalovirus exposure and HLA in healthy donors. General study findings and limits: The likely explanation for a cluster of highly shared sequence variants was sequencing artifact. A later analysis showed TCR association rates differing by HLA locus, peaking at DRB1 and lowest at HLA-C. Reportedly, HLA-A and HLA-B alleles of most subjects were accurately predicted from TCR beta.

As for this clone: Its antigen is still unknown.

Vbeta (60) and Jbeta (13) primers were used in the PCR. Some clones are missing from TCRdb's copy, which holds only in-frame ones; the method was immunoSEQ multiplex PCR. This sample carries over 120,000 clones, over 70% of them seen once, and the ten largest clones take over 6.5%. The germline V gene encodes CDR1 LNHNV and CDR2 YYDKDF (reference sequence). The CDR3 is made up of 14 amino acids. The V segment lost 9 bases and the J segment 0 bases; nucleotides outside the gene matches: 4. The sequencing input was PBMCs. The chain is built from TRBV15 and TRBJ2-3, with TRBD1 matching 9 bases. The receptor comes from a man in his thirties or forties in good health and CMV-seronegative. CDR3: CATQDRGSTDTQYF. CDR3 in DNA: TGTGCCACACAGGACAGGGGAAGCACAGATACGCAGTATTTT.